A selection of T cell receptor beta chains follows, all from one sample in a study of beta chain features in type 1 diabetes. Data came from immunoSEQ multiplex PCR; TCRdb stores just in-frame clones and leaves some out. The data hold 35,000 to 45,000 clones, with 66% observed a single time. Sequencing input: Tregs from blood. The receptors were gathered from a man aged 25 to 40 with type 1 diabetes. Some clones in this sample may be carry-over from other donors' samples. The CDR3 runs from the conserved cysteine through the conserved F or W. The order of the fields is D gene, clone size, J gene, V gene, CDR3 protein, CDR3 DNA. D genes are given only for firm matches. Clone size is not always given. Where it is, it says once, few, many or a class for expanded clones.

D gene: .; clone size: .; J gene: TRBJ1-1; V gene: TRBV28; CDR3 protein: CASSLSGGFTEAFF; CDR3 DNA: TGTGCCAGCAGTTTATCCGGGGGTTTCACTGAAGCTTTCTTT
D gene: .; clone size: .; J gene: TRBJ2-1; V gene: TRBV7-2; CDR3 protein: CASSLAGASYNEQFF; CDR3 DNA: TGTGCCAGCAGCTTAGCGGGGGCCTCCTACAATGAGCAGTTCTTC
D gene: .; clone size: .; J gene: TRBJ2-6; V gene: TRBV19; CDR3 protein: CASSGGNLFSGANVLTF; CDR3 DNA: TGTGCCAGTAGTGGAGGTAACTTATTCTCTGGGGCCAACGTCCTGACTTTC
D gene: .; clone size: .; J gene: TRBJ2-5; V gene: TRBV6-5; CDR3 protein: CASSPDYLGETQYF; CDR3 DNA: TGTGCCAGCAGTCCGGACTACTTAGGAGAGACCCAGTACTTC
D gene: .; clone size: .; J gene: TRBJ1-3; V gene: TRBV7-8; CDR3 protein: CASSYRTAGNTIYF; CDR3 DNA: TGTGCCAGCAGCTACAGGACAGCTGGAAACACCATATATTTT
D gene: .; clone size: once; J gene: TRBJ1-1; V gene: TRBV4-2; CDR3 protein: CASSQVWARGSPEAFF; CDR3 DNA: TGTGCCAGCAGCCAAGTTTGGGCCAGGGGAAGCCCTGAAGCTTTCTTT
D gene: .; clone size: .; J gene: TRBJ2-1; V gene: TRBV2; CDR3 protein: CASSPLGWGGGSNNEQFF; CDR3 DNA: TGTGCCAGCAGCCCCCTGGGGTGGGGAGGGGGTTCCAACAATGAGCAGTTCTTC
D gene: TRBD1; clone size: once; J gene: TRBJ1-6; V gene: TRBV2; CDR3 protein: CASSVTGMGSPLHF; CDR3 DNA: TGTGCCAGCAGTGTGACAGGGATGGGTTCACCCCTCCACTTT
D gene: .; clone size: .; J gene: TRBJ2-4; V gene: TRBV7-2; CDR3 protein: CASSLGLAKNIQYF; CDR3 DNA: TGTGCCAGCAGCTTAGGGCTAGCCAAAAACATTCAGTACTTC
D gene: .; clone size: .; J gene: TRBJ1-2; V gene: TRBV2; CDR3 protein: CASSDPPRDYGYTF; CDR3 DNA: TGTGCCAGCAGTGATCCCCCTAGAGACTATGGCTACACCTTC
D gene: .; clone size: few; J gene: TRBJ2-7; V gene: TRBV10-3; CDR3 protein: CAIRINRDSSYEQYF; CDR3 DNA: TGTGCCATCAGGATTAACCGGGACTCCTCCTACGAGCAGTACTTC
D gene: .; clone size: once; J gene: TRBJ1-5; V gene: TRBV28; CDR3 protein: CASSPGTFWLQPQHF; CDR3 DNA: TGTGCCAGCAGTCCCGGGACATTTTGGCTTCAGCCCCAGCATTTT
D gene: .; clone size: .; J gene: TRBJ2-7; V gene: TRBV6-6; CDR3 protein: CASSYYSGQYF; CDR3 DNA: TGTGCCAGCAGTTACTACTCTGGGCAGTACTTC
D gene: TRBD2; clone size: .; J gene: TRBJ2-5; V gene: TRBV4-2; CDR3 protein: CASSPGLAGLRETQYF; CDR3 DNA: TGTGCCAGCAGCCCGGGACTAGCGGGGTTAAGGGAGACCCAGTACTTC
D gene: TRBD1; clone size: .; J gene: TRBJ2-5; V gene: TRBV5-1; CDR3 protein: CASRETGGIQETQYF; CDR3 DNA: TGCGCCAGCAGGGAGACAGGGGGAATCCAAGAGACCCAGTACTTC
D gene: .; clone size: .; J gene: TRBJ2-6; V gene: TRBV7-7; CDR3 protein: CASSMGPNSGANVLTF; CDR3 DNA: TGTGCTAGCAGCATGGGGCCTAACTCTGGGGCCAACGTCCTGACTTTC
D gene: .; clone size: .; J gene: TRBJ1-5; V gene: TRBV5-1; CDR3 protein: CASSLDPGNSNQPQHF; CDR3 DNA: TGCGCCAGCAGCTTGGATCCAGGGAACAGCAATCAGCCCCAGCATTTT
D gene: .; clone size: .; J gene: TRBJ2-3; V gene: TRBV4-3; CDR3 protein: CASSHSGRTDTQYF; CDR3 DNA: TGCGCCAGCAGCCATAGCGGACGCACAGATACGCAGTATTTT
D gene: .; clone size: few; J gene: TRBJ1-4; V gene: TRBV28; CDR3 protein: CASSTTATNEKLFF; CDR3 DNA: TGTGCCAGCAGCACGACAGCAACTAATGAAAAACTGTTTTTT
D gene: .; clone size: .; J gene: TRBJ1-1; V gene: TRBV19; CDR3 protein: CASSILSQAFF; CDR3 DNA: TGTGCCAGTAGTATCTTGAGTCAAGCTTTCTTT
D gene: .; clone size: .; J gene: TRBJ2-2; V gene: TRBV5-4; CDR3 protein: CASRQANTGELFF; CDR3 DNA: TGTGCCAGCAGGCAGGCCAACACCGGGGAGCTGTTTTTT
D gene: .; clone size: few; J gene: TRBJ2-4; V gene: TRBV19; CDR3 protein: CASSIGQGYIQYF; CDR3 DNA: TGTGCCAGTAGTATAGGGCAGGGATACATTCAGTACTTC
D gene: .; clone size: .; J gene: TRBJ2-2; V gene: TRBV18; CDR3 protein: CAGHGSATNTGELFF; CDR3 DNA: TGTGCCGGCCACGGGAGCGCCACGAACACCGGGGAGCTGTTTTTT
D gene: TRBD1; clone size: .; J gene: TRBJ2-3; V gene: TRBV2; CDR3 protein: CASRIDRVGDQYF; CDR3 DNA: TGTGCCAGCAGGATTGACAGGGTGGGAGATCAGTATTTT
D gene: .; clone size: .; J gene: TRBJ2-1; V gene: TRBV1; CDR3 protein: CTSSQEGTSFYNEQFF; CDR3 DNA: TGCACCAGCAGCCAAGAGGGGACTAGCTTCTACAATGAGCAGTTCTTC
D gene: TRBD1; clone size: .; J gene: TRBJ1-6; V gene: TRBV11-1; CDR3 protein: CASSQWTGFGDSPLHF; CDR3 DNA: TGTGCCAGCAGCCAATGGACAGGGTTCGGGGATTCACCCCTCCACTTT
D gene: TRBD1; clone size: .; J gene: TRBJ1-5; V gene: TRBV28; CDR3 protein: CASSFRDSRHQPQHF; CDR3 DNA: TGTGCCAGCAGTTTCCGGGACAGTAGGCATCAGCCCCAGCATTTT
D gene: .; clone size: .; J gene: TRBJ2-4; V gene: TRBV5-1; CDR3 protein: CASSPGLAKNIQYF; CDR3 DNA: TGCGCCAGCAGCCCCGGACTAGCCAAAAACATTCAGTACTTC
D gene: TRBD1; clone size: .; J gene: TRBJ1-4; V gene: TRBV7-9; CDR3 protein: CASSLARGQGGEKLFF; CDR3 DNA: TGTGCCAGCAGCTTAGCGCGGGGACAGGGAGGCGAAAAACTGTTTTTT
D gene: TRBD1; clone size: .; J gene: TRBJ2-2; V gene: TRBV2; CDR3 protein: CATGKGQGNAGELFF; CDR3 DNA: TGTGCCACGGGAAAGGGACAGGGGAATGCCGGGGAGCTGTTTTTT
D gene: TRBD2; clone size: .; J gene: TRBJ2-1; V gene: TRBV11-2; CDR3 protein: CASSPALGGSSYNEQFF; CDR3 DNA: TGTGCCAGCAGCCCTGCACTCGGGGGGTCCTCCTACAATGAGCAGTTCTTC